The following is a T cell receptor (beta chain) sequence with its context. This record belongs to a study of cytotoxic CD8 clonotypes in ibrutinib-treated CLL. Trimming took 0 bases from V and 8 from J, leaving 13 bases between them. Germline assignment: CDR1 LGHNA and CDR2 YSLEER. This CDR3 has 14 residues. TCRdb keeps only in-frame clones here, not all; method: immunoSEQ multiplex PCR. The sample carries roughly 49,000 clones, 75% to 90% recorded once. Here the sequenced sample was PBMCs, taken after 24 months of ibrutinib treatment. The receptor's source is a human donor with chronic lymphocytic leukemia. This chain joins TRBV4-3 and TRBJ1-2; unclear D gene. CDR3 region: CASSQDDGGEGYTF. The DNA of the CDR3 is TGCGCCAGCAGCCAAGATGACGGCGGCGAAGGCTACACCTTC.